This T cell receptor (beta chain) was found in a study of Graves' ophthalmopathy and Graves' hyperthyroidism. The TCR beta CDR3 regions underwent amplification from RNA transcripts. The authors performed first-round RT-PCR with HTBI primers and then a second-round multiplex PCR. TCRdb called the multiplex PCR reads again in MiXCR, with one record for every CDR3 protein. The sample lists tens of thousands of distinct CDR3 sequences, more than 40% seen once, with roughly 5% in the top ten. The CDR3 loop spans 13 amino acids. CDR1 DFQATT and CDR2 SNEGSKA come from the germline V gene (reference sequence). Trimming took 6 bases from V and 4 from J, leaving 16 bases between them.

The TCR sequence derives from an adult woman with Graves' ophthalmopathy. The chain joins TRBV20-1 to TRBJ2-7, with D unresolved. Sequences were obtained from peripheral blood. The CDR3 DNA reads TGCAGTGCACCCGGCCCCCCGGATTACGAGCAGTACTTC. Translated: CSAPGPPDYEQYF.